This T cell receptor (beta chain) appears in the sequencing data of a study of Ad26.COV2.S vaccination and SARS-CoV-2 variants. Germline CDR1 is SGHDT and CDR2 is YYEEEE. This CDR3 is built from 15 residues. The ends were cut back, 4 bases at V and 3 bases at J, with 17 bases in the middle. Using immunoSEQ multiplex PCR, the repertoire was profiled, and TCRdb retains in-frame clones only, with some absent. The sample lists a few hundred thousand clones; 75% to 90% were seen once. Sample treatment: roughly 19 received Ad26.COV2.S at low or high dose, single or two shots; 5 received placebo; per-sample allocation not given. Each sample was drawn 63 days after the first injection (of vaccine or placebo).

This material consisted of peripheral blood, taken in a trial of Ad26.COV2.S vaccine versus placebo. This chain joins TRBV5-6 and TRBJ2-7; D is unresolved. The source of this sequence is a person between 18 and 65 years old who received the Ad26.COV2.S COVID-19 vaccine or a placebo. The CDR3, as DNA: TGTGCCAGCAGCCCACTGACTCGCCCGGGCTACGAGCAGTACTTC. Protein sequence: CASSPLTRPGYEQYF. Together with reference TRBV5-6 and TRBJ2-7, the CDR3 gives the full variable domain: DAGVTQSPTHLIKTRGQQVTLRCSPKSGHDTVSWYQQALGQGPQFIFQYYEEEERQRGNFPDRFSGHQFPNYSSELNVNALLLGDSALYLCASSPLTRPGYEQYFGPGTRLTVT.